Listed below are T cell receptor beta chains from one sample, sequenced in a study of cytomegalovirus exposure and HLA in healthy donors. The assay was immunoSEQ multiplex PCR, and TCRdb's table has in-frame clones only and misses some. This repertoire shows fewer than 250,000 clones, approximately 87% found once; its top ten account for 4.5% to 6%. The specimen sequenced was PBMCs. These receptors were obtained from a woman aged 18 to 35 in good health and CMV-seronegative. The CDR3 runs from the conserved cysteine through the conserved F or W. The order of the fields is D gene, clone size, V gene, J gene, CDR3 protein, CDR3 DNA. A D gene is named only where the DNA matches it firmly. A clone size is listed for some rows: how often the clone was seen (once, few, many), or a class if it is expanded.

-,-,TRBV5-4,TRBJ1-2,CASSLRRDRGYTF,TGTGCCAGCAGCTTGCGGAGGGACCGGGGCTACACCTTC
-,-,TRBV6-1,TRBJ2-7,CASSEQDGPYEQYF,TGTGCCAGCAGTGAACAGGATGGCCCCTACGAGCAGTACTTC
-,-,TRBV29-1,TRBJ2-5,CSVRRGETQYF,TGCAGCGTGAGAAGGGGGGAGACCCAGTACTTC
-,-,TRBV6-4,TRBJ2-2,CASSDSEEGYGELFF,TGTGCCAGCAGTGACTCTGAAGAGGGATACGGGGAGCTGTTTTTT
TRBD1,-,TRBV2,TRBJ1-2,CASSTDRVRANYGYTF,TGTGCCAGCAGCACCGACAGGGTTAGAGCTAACTATGGCTACACCTTC
TRBD1,-,TRBV4-1,TRBJ1-1,CASSTRTGSPTEAFF,TGCGCCAGCAGCACCCGGACAGGATCACCCACTGAAGCTTTCTTT
-,-,TRBV5-1,TRBJ2-3,CASRKTPGSSTDTQYF,TGCGCCAGCAGAAAGACACCAGGCTCTAGCACAGATACGCAGTATTTT
-,-,TRBV30,TRBJ1-5,CAWSFDSNQPQHF,TGTGCCTGGAGTTTCGATAGCAATCAGCCCCAGCATTTT
TRBD1,-,TRBV6-1,TRBJ1-5,CASTRTGINQPQHF,TGTGCCAGCACTCGGACAGGGATAAATCAGCCCCAGCATTTT
TRBD2,once,TRBV2,TRBJ2-1,CAGRGGTSGGYSYNEQFF,TGTGCCGGACGGGGAGGGACTAGCGGGGGCTACTCATACAATGAGCAGTTCTTC